This is a list of T cell receptor beta chains from one sample in a study of patients and donors after allogeneic stem cell transplantation. Via MiXCR, TCRdb re-called the RT-PCR reads, giving one row per CDR3 protein. Of about a million distinct CDR3 sequences listed, about a sixth are singletons. The sequencing sample was made of blood, either unsorted or a sorted T cell fraction (not recorded which). The receptors were gathered from a human donor who was either an allogeneic HSCT recipient or a stem cell or donor lymphocyte infusion donor (not recorded which). It is not recorded whose cells these are; they may come from a transplant donor. CDR3s include the opening cysteine and the closing phenylalanine or tryptophan. The D gene is left open where the match is weak. Size is stated for part of the rows, as once, few or many counts, or as a class when the clone is expanded.

v_gene: TRBV12-3/TRBV12-4; j_gene: TRBJ1-1; abundance: few; d_gene: TRBD1; len: 15; CDR3nt: TGTGCCAGCAGATACCGGACAGGCCCGAACACTGAAGCTTTCTTT; CDR3aa: CASRYRTGPNTEAFF
v_gene: TRBV12-3/TRBV12-4; j_gene: TRBJ1-6; abundance: many; d_gene: -; len: 14; CDR3nt: TGTGCCAGCAGCCGAGATGGTTTGAATTCACCCCTCCACTTT; CDR3aa: CASSRDGLNSPLHF
v_gene: TRBV11-2; j_gene: TRBJ2-4; abundance: -; d_gene: -; len: 15; CDR3nt: TGTGCCAGCAGCTTAACGGGACATCCGCGAAACATTCAGTACTTC; CDR3aa: CASSLTGHPRNIQYF
v_gene: TRBV7-2; j_gene: TRBJ2-1; abundance: -; d_gene: -; len: 17; CDR3nt: TGTGCCAGCAGCTTAGTAGGTACGGGGGGCCCTTCGAATGAGCAGTTCTTC; CDR3aa: CASSLVGTGGPSNEQFF
v_gene: TRBV18; j_gene: TRBJ2-7; abundance: -; d_gene: -; len: 14; CDR3nt: TGTGCCAGCTCACCTTCGGTGAGTTCCTACGAGCAGTACTTC; CDR3aa: CASSPSVSSYEQYF
v_gene: TRBV9; j_gene: TRBJ1-5; abundance: few; d_gene: -; len: 15; CDR3nt: TGTGCCAGCAGCGTAGGTGGTGTGGGCAATCAGCCCCAGCATTTT; CDR3aa: CASSVGGVGNQPQHF
v_gene: TRBV5-1; j_gene: TRBJ2-3; abundance: -; d_gene: TRBD1; len: 15; CDR3nt: TGCGCCAGCAGCACGGACAGGGTGAACACAGATACGCAGTATTTT; CDR3aa: CASSTDRVNTDTQYF
v_gene: TRBV20-1; j_gene: TRBJ2-2; abundance: few; d_gene: -; len: 13; CDR3nt: TGCAGTGCCCCAACTAGAGCCACCGGGGAGCTGTTTTTT; CDR3aa: CSAPTRATGELFF
v_gene: TRBV27; j_gene: TRBJ1-1; abundance: many; d_gene: TRBD1; len: 13; CDR3nt: TGTGCCAGCAGCCTGGGACAGATAAATGAAGCTTTCTTT; CDR3aa: CASSLGQINEAFF
v_gene: TRBV15; j_gene: TRBJ1-2; abundance: few; d_gene: -; len: 17; CDR3nt: TGTGCCACCAGCTCACTCCTACCCAGGGATGGGAACTATGGCTACACCTTC; CDR3aa: CATSSLLPRDGNYGYTF
v_gene: TRBV10-3; j_gene: TRBJ1-1; abundance: few; d_gene: TRBD1; len: 15; CDR3nt: TGTGCCATCAGTGAGAGGGACAGGGGGAACACTGAAGCTTTCTTT; CDR3aa: CAISERDRGNTEAFF
v_gene: TRBV20-1; j_gene: TRBJ2-1; abundance: many; d_gene: TRBD2; len: 15; CDR3nt: TGCAGTGCTAGAGCAGCTAGCGGCGCCTACAATGAGCAGTTCTTC; CDR3aa: CSARAASGAYNEQFF
v_gene: TRBV6-5; j_gene: TRBJ1-3; abundance: few; d_gene: -; len: 13; CDR3nt: TGTGCCAGCAGTTATCGTCAGGGAAACACCATATATTTT; CDR3aa: CASSYRQGNTIYF
v_gene: TRBV9; j_gene: TRBJ1-3; abundance: -; d_gene: TRBD1; len: 17; CDR3nt: TGTGCCAGCAGCGTTGGACAGGCAAAGGGCTCTGGAAACACCATATATTTT; CDR3aa: CASSVGQAKGSGNTIYF
v_gene: TRBV24-1; j_gene: TRBJ2-6; abundance: -; d_gene: -; len: 16; CDR3nt: TGTGCCACCAGTGATGCACAGGGAACTGGGGCCAACGTCCTGACTTTC; CDR3aa: CATSDAQGTGANVLTF
v_gene: TRBV6-2/TRBV6-3; j_gene: TRBJ2-3; abundance: -; d_gene: -; len: 15; CDR3nt: TGTGCCAGCACCCACGGGTTGTCAAGCACAGATACGCAGTATTTT; CDR3aa: CASTHGLSSTDTQYF
v_gene: TRBV14; j_gene: TRBJ2-7; abundance: -; d_gene: TRBD1; len: 15; CDR3nt: TGTGCCAGCAGCCTCTGGGACAGGGGGGGCTACGAGCAGTACTTC; CDR3aa: CASSLWDRGGYEQYF
v_gene: TRBV20-1; j_gene: TRBJ2-5; abundance: many; d_gene: -; len: 17; CDR3nt: TGCAGTGCTAGAGCCAAGATACTAGGTTTGGCGCTTGAGACCCAGTACTTC; CDR3aa: CSARAKILGLALETQYF
v_gene: TRBV7-9; j_gene: TRBJ2-1; abundance: few; d_gene: -; len: 17; CDR3nt: TGTGCCAGCAGCTTACGAGGGGATCTATCCTCCTACAATGAGCAGTTCTTC; CDR3aa: CASSLRGDLSSYNEQFF
v_gene: TRBV12-3/TRBV12-4; j_gene: TRBJ1-2; abundance: few; d_gene: TRBD1; len: 16; CDR3nt: TGTGCCAGCAGTCTCGGACAGGGAACTTCTAACTATGGCTACACCTTC; CDR3aa: CASSLGQGTSNYGYTF
v_gene: TRBV5-1; j_gene: TRBJ2-7; abundance: -; d_gene: -; len: 15; CDR3nt: TGCGCCAGCAGCGCGAACCCAGGGCCCCCCTACGAGCAGTACTTC; CDR3aa: CASSANPGPPYEQYF
v_gene: TRBV19; j_gene: TRBJ2-7; abundance: -; d_gene: -; len: 17; CDR3nt: TGTGCCAGTAGTACATCGGGAGTTAGGGGAAGCTCCTACGAGCAGTACTTC; CDR3aa: CASSTSGVRGSSYEQYF
v_gene: TRBV10-3; j_gene: TRBJ2-7; abundance: few; d_gene: TRBD2; len: 14; CDR3nt: TGTGCCATCACTAGCGGGAGCGACTCCTACGAGCAGTACTTC; CDR3aa: CAITSGSDSYEQYF
v_gene: TRBV10-3; j_gene: TRBJ1-5; abundance: few; d_gene: TRBD1; len: 15; CDR3nt: TGTGCCATCAGAAATCCGGACAGGGGTGATCAGCCCCAGCATTTT; CDR3aa: CAIRNPDRGDQPQHF
v_gene: TRBV18; j_gene: TRBJ2-1; abundance: -; d_gene: -; len: 17; CDR3nt: TGTGCCAGCTCACACCAACTTGCCTCCCTCTCCTACAATCAGCAGTTCTTC; CDR3aa: CASSHQLASLSYNQQFF
v_gene: TRBV7-3; j_gene: TRBJ2-7; abundance: -; d_gene: TRBD2; len: 15; CDR3nt: TGTGCCAGCAGTACCGGAGGGAGCGGGGGGGTAGAGCAGTACTTC; CDR3aa: CASSTGGSGGVEQYF
v_gene: TRBV2; j_gene: TRBJ1-6; abundance: few; d_gene: TRBD1; len: 15; CDR3nt: TGTGCCAGCAGTGAGAGACAGGGAGCTAATTCACCCCTCCACTTT; CDR3aa: CASSERQGANSPLHF
v_gene: TRBV19; j_gene: TRBJ1-1; abundance: few; d_gene: TRBD1; len: 15; CDR3nt: TGTGCCAGTAGCGGGGAGGGACAGAGCAACACTGAAGCTTTCTTT; CDR3aa: CASSGEGQSNTEAFF
v_gene: TRBV5-1; j_gene: TRBJ2-4; abundance: few; d_gene: TRBD1; len: 15; CDR3nt: TGCGCCAGCAGCTTGACCGGACAGGGGTTCGACATTCAGTACTTC; CDR3aa: CASSLTGQGFDIQYF
v_gene: TRBV20-1; j_gene: TRBJ1-1; abundance: -; d_gene: -; len: 12; CDR3nt: TGCAGTGCTAGCGACAAGAACACTGAAGCTTTCTTT; CDR3aa: CSASDKNTEAFF
v_gene: TRBV6-5; j_gene: TRBJ1-3; abundance: few; d_gene: TRBD1; len: 14; CDR3nt: TGTGCCAGCAGTTATCCCGGACAGGGGGCTGCCCTATATTTT; CDR3aa: CASSYPGQGAALYF
v_gene: TRBV6-2/TRBV6-3; j_gene: TRBJ2-3; abundance: few; d_gene: -; len: 14; CDR3nt: TGTGCCAGCCAACAAGCCGGGACGGCAGATACGCAGTATTTT; CDR3aa: CASQQAGTADTQYF
v_gene: TRBV7-8; j_gene: TRBJ1-1; abundance: -; d_gene: TRBD1; len: 15; CDR3nt: TGTGCCAGCATTGGGGGGACAGCAATGAACACTGAAGCTTTCTTT; CDR3aa: CASIGGTAMNTEAFF
v_gene: TRBV3-1; j_gene: TRBJ1-5; abundance: -; d_gene: TRBD1; len: 14; CDR3nt: TGTGCCAGCAGCCAAGGGGCAGGGGGCAAAGCCCAGCATTTT; CDR3aa: CASSQGAGGKAQHF
v_gene: TRBV2; j_gene: TRBJ2-2; abundance: few; d_gene: -; len: 16; CDR3nt: TGTGCCAGCAGAATACTTTCACCGACAAACACCGGGGAGCTGTTTTTT; CDR3aa: CASRILSPTNTGELFF
v_gene: TRBV6-5; j_gene: TRBJ1-1; abundance: -; d_gene: -; len: 16; CDR3nt: TGTGCCAGCAGTTCCACCACACTGAGAGGGAACACTGAAGCTTTCTTT; CDR3aa: CASSSTTLRGNTEAFF
v_gene: TRBV7-9; j_gene: TRBJ2-5; abundance: -; d_gene: -; len: 15; CDR3nt: TGTGCCAGCAGCGCCCTTGGGGGGATAGGGGAGACCCAGTACTTC; CDR3aa: CASSALGGIGETQYF
v_gene: TRBV30; j_gene: TRBJ2-3; abundance: few; d_gene: TRBD2; len: 16; CDR3nt: TGTGCCTGGAGTGGGCTAGCGGGGGGACCTTCAGATACGCAGTATTTT; CDR3aa: CAWSGLAGGPSDTQYF
v_gene: TRBV19; j_gene: TRBJ1-1; abundance: few; d_gene: -; len: 13; CDR3nt: TGTGCCAGTAGTATAGATCTGGGGGGCCAAGCTTTCTTT; CDR3aa: CASSIDLGGQAFF
v_gene: TRBV12-3/TRBV12-4; j_gene: TRBJ2-7; abundance: many; d_gene: -; len: 15; CDR3nt: TGTGCCAGCAGTTTAGCAGGGGCGCTTTCCTACGAGCAGTACTTC; CDR3aa: CASSLAGALSYEQYF
v_gene: TRBV12-3/TRBV12-4; j_gene: TRBJ1-6; abundance: -; d_gene: -; len: 15; CDR3nt: TGTGCCAGCAGTTATGCCGGGGAGAGAAATTCACCCCTCCACTTT; CDR3aa: CASSYAGERNSPLHF
v_gene: TRBV3-1; j_gene: TRBJ2-1; abundance: -; d_gene: -; len: 13; CDR3nt: TGTGCCAGCAGCCAAGATAGGGCTAATGAGCAGTTCTTC; CDR3aa: CASSQDRANEQFF
v_gene: TRBV6-1; j_gene: TRBJ1-4; abundance: -; d_gene: -; len: 16; CDR3nt: TGTGCCAGCAGACGCGAGGGGGGACCAACTAATGAAAAACTGTTTTTT; CDR3aa: CASRREGGPTNEKLFF